Listed here are 9 T cell receptor beta chains from one sample, sequenced in a study of monozygotic twins with inflammatory bowel disease. Following a re-call of the 5' RACE reads, TCRdb has one entry per CDR3 protein and lacks DNA. This sample's table has 300,000 to 450,000 distinct CDR3 sequences. The sequenced sample consisted of blood. The receptors derive from a human donor with ulcerative colitis or Crohn's disease, or a healthy co-twin of an affected twin (not recorded which).

The chain links TRBV7-2 to TRBJ2-3. Germline V gene sequence: CDR1 SGHTA, CDR2 FQGNSA. The length of the CDR3 is 12 residues. The CDR3 is CASSSQVDTQYF.

The CDR3 loop is CASSPSDRVDEQFF. The chain links TRBV12-3 or TRBV12-4 to TRBJ2-1; as DNA is missing, the TRBD1 call by TCRdb cannot be tested. The CDR3 totals 14 residues.

The chain combines TRBV12-3 or TRBV12-4 with TRBJ1-5; TCRdb's D call of TRBD1 is untestable without DNA. The CDR3 is 16 residues long. CDR3 amino acids: CASSPIQGGLGQPQHF.

This chain links TRBV12-3 or TRBV12-4 with TRBJ1-1. The length of the CDR3 is 13 residues. This CDR3 reads CASSLTMGTEAFF.

The chain has TRBV9 and TRBJ1-2; no DNA is available, so the TRBD1 call from TCRdb remains unchecked. Germline CDR1 and CDR2: SGDLS and YYNGEE. The CDR3 is made up of 15 amino acids. This CDR3 reads CASSLSLTQVYGYTF.

This chain connects TRBV5-1 to TRBJ2-4; the D call of TRBD2 rests on TCRdb alone, since no DNA is present to check it. CDR1 and CDR2 (germline): SGHRS, YFSETQ. The CDR3 is 14 amino acids. The CDR3 sequence is CASSRGGTKNIQYF.

V usage is TRBV3-1 and J usage is TRBJ1-1; the D gene TCRdb calls, TRBD1, cannot be checked with no DNA. This CDR3 is 13 amino acids long. CDR1 is LGHDT and CDR2 is YNNKEL in the germline V gene (reference sequence). The CDR3 loop is CASSQQGRTEAFF.

The V gene is TRBV6-2 or TRBV6-3, the J gene TRBJ2-7; TCRdb's D call of TRBD1 is untestable without DNA. The CDR3 loop spans 17 amino acids. Germline values: CDR1 MNHEY, CDR2 SVGEGT. CDR3 sequence reads: CASTQPPGQMRSYEQYF.

The V gene is TRBV5-1, the J gene TRBJ1-2. Per the germline V gene, CDR1 is SGHRS and CDR2 is YFSETQ. CDR3 length: 14 amino acids. The CDR3 sequence: CASSLGAENYGYTF. Using reference TRBV5-1 and TRBJ1-2 for the parts outside the CDR3, the full variable domain is KAGVTQTPRYLIKTRGQQVTLSCSPISGHRSVSWYQQTPGQGLQFLFEYFSETQRNKGNFPGRFSGRQFSNSRSEMNVSTLELGDSALYLCASSLGAENYGYTFGSGTRLTVV.